This T cell receptor (beta chain) stems from a study of shared clonotypes between healthy human individuals. The J segment lost 2 bases and the V segment lost 2 bases, leaving 8 bases of the junction unmatched. CDR3 length: 18 residues. Germline V gives CDR1 SGHNT, CDR2 YENEEA. This table comes from immunoSEQ multiplex PCR, and its TCRdb copy is limited to in-frame clones, with some not included. The data contain approximately 940,000 clones, roughly 72% of them singletons. This TCR came from a man aged 18 to 30 in good health. The V and J genes are TRBV11-3 and TRBJ1-5, with 11 positions matching TRBD1. Sequencing was carried out using memory CD4+ T cells sorted from blood. Subset given: CD45RA-negative fraction. CDR3 in amino acids: CASSLPGQGARGNQPQHF. The CDR3 DNA is TGTGCCAGCAGCTTACCTGGACAGGGGGCTAGGGGCAATCAGCCCCAGCATTTT.